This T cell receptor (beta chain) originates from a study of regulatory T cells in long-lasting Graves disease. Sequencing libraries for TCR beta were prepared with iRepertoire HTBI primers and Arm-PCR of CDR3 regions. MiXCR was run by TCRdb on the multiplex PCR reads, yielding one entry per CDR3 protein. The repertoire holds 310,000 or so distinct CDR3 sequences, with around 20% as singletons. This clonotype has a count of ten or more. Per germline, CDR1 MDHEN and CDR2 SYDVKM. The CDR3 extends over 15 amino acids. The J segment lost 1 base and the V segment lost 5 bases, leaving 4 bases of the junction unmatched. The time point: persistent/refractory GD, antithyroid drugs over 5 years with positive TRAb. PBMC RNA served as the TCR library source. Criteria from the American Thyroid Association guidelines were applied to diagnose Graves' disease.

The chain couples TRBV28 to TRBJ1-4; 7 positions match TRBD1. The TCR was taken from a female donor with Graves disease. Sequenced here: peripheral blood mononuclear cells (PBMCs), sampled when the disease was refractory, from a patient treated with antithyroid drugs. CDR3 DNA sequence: TGTGCCAGCAGTAGCAGGGGGTTAACTAATGAAAAACTGTTTTTT. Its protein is CASSSRGLTNEKLFF.